The TCR beta chain described here comes from a study of T-cell memory formation after mild COVID-19. Overall study: TCR clusters were largely donor specific.

The study, taken as a whole, reports: Among CD4+ contracting clones, most were CM and EM, and CD8+ ones EMRA. A second wave of clones peaked on day 37, and their SARS-CoV-2 specificity went unconfirmed.

Germline V CDR1 and CDR2: MNHEY, SMNVEV (reference sequence). V dropped 6 bases and J dropped 5 bases, with 10 bases sitting between them. The CDR3 is 13 residues long. This clonotype was seen repeatedly, ten times or more. Its specificity is not known. Sample barcodes and UMIs were carried by the TCR alpha and TCR beta cDNA libraries that 5'RACE generated with constant-segment primers. TCRdb re-called the 5' RACE reads with MiXCR, one entry per CDR3 protein. Altogether 550,000 to 700,000 distinct CDR3 sequences are present, under 20% being singletons, with the ten largest covering around 12%. The clonotype was recovered from an adult woman who had mild COVID-19 (a few samples of this study predate the infection). Cell type and time point are not known. The specimen was PBMCs or a T cell subset sorted from them (not recorded which). The chain couples TRBV27 to TRBJ2-2; the D gene is possibly TRBD1 (5 bases). CDR3 sequence: CASRTVRTGELFF. Here the CDR3 DNA reads TGTGCCAGCAGGACAGTAAGGACCGGGGAGCTGTTTTTT.